This T cell receptor (beta chain) came from a study of T cells in localized non-small cell lung cancer. Here immunoSEQ multiplex PCR was the method, and the copy in TCRdb shows in-frame clones only, minus some. This table has 50,000 to 55,000 clones, approximately 83% appearing once. As for this clone: No antigen is known for it.

Study-wide findings and caveats: Adjacent uninvolved lung had the highest clonality, suggesting focused antigen responses. A median about 56 of the top 100 tumor clones appeared in adjacent lung.

The CDR3 consists of 17 residues. The germline V gene has CDR1 ENHRY and CDR2 SYGVKD. Trimming stripped 2 bases from V and 4 bases from J, with 20 bases between. Source: peripheral blood mononuclear cells, taken before any cancer treatment. V usage is TRBV10-3 and J usage is TRBJ1-1; D is unclear. The source of this sequence is a man aged 35 to 69 with stage III lung adenocarcinoma. CDR3 loop: CAISEGEGDLRGTEAFF. The CDR3 DNA reads TGTGCCATCAGTGAGGGGGAAGGAGACCTCCGGGGCACTGAAGCTTTCTTT.